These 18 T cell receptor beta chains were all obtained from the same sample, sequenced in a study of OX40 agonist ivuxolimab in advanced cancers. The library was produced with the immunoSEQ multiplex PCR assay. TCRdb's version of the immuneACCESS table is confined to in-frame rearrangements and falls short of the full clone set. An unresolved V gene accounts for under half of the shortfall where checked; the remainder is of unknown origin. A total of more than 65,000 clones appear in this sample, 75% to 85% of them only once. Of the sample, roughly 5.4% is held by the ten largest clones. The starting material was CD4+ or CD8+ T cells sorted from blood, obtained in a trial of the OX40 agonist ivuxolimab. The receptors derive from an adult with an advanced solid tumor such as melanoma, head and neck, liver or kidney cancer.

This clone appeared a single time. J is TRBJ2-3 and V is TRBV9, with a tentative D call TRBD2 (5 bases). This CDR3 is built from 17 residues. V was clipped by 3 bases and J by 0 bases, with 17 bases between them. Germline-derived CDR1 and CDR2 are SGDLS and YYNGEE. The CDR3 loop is CASSAAHGGSSTDTQYF. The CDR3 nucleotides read TGTGCCAGCAGCGCCGCCCACGGAGGATCTAGCACAGATACGCAGTATTTT.

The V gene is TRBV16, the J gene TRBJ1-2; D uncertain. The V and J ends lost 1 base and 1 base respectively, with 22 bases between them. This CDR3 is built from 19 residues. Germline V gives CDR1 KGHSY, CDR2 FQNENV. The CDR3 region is CASSQFRRGQGSSNYGYTF. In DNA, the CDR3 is TGTGCCAGCAGCCAATTTAGACGGGGTCAAGGCTCCAGTAACTATGGCTACACCTTC.

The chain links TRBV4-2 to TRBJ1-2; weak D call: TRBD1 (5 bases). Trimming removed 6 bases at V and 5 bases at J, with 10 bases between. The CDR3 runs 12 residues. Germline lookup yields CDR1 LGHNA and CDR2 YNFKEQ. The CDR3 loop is CASSYQGYGYTF. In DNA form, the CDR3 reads TGTGCCAGCAGTTATCAGGGATATGGCTACACCTTC.

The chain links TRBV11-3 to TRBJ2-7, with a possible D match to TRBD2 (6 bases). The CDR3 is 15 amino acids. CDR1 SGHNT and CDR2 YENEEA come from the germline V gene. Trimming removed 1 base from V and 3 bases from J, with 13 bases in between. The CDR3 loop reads CASSLGGVGGYEQYF. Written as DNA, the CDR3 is TGTGCCAGCAGCTTAGGGGGGGTCGGGGGCTACGAGCAGTACTTC.

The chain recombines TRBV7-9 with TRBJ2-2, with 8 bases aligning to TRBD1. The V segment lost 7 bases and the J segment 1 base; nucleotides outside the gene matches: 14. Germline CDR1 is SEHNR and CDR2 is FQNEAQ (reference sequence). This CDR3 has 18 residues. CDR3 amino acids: CASNRGTPGTGNTGELFF. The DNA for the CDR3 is TGTGCCAGCAACCGAGGCACCCCCGGGACAGGGAACACCGGGGAGCTGTTTTTT.

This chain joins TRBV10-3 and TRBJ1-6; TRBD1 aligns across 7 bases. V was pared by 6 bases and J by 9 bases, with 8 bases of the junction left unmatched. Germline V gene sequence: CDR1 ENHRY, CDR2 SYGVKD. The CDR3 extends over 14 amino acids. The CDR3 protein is CAIRGGDSGSPLHF. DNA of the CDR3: TGTGCCATCAGGGGAGGGGACAGCGGTTCACCCCTCCACTTT.

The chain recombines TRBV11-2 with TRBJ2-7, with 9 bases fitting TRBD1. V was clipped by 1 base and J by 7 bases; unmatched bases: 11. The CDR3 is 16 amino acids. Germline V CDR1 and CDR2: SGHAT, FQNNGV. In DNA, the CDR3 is TGTGCCAGCAGCTTAGTTTCGACAGGGGGGAAACGGGAGCAGTACTTC. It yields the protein CASSLVSTGGKREQYF.

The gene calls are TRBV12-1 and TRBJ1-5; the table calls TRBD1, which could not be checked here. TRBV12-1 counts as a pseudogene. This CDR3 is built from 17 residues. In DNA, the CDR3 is TGTGCCAGCAGCGCCACCCGGGACAGGGGCGGCAATCAGCCCCAGCATTTT. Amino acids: CASSATRDRGGNQPQHF.

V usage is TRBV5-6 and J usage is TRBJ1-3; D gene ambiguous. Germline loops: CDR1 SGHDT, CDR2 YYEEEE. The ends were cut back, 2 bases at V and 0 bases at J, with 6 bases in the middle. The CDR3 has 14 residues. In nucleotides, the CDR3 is TGTGCCAGCAGCTTCAGGAGCTCTGGAAACACCATATATTTT. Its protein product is CASSFRSSGNTIYF.

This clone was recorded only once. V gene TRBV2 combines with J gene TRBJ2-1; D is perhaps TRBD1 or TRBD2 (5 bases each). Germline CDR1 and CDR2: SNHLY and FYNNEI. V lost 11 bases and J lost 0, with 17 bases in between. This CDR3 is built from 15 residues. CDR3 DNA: TGTGCCGGAACCCCGGGGCCGAGCTCCTACAATGAGCAGTTCTTC. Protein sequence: CAGTPGPSSYNEQFF.

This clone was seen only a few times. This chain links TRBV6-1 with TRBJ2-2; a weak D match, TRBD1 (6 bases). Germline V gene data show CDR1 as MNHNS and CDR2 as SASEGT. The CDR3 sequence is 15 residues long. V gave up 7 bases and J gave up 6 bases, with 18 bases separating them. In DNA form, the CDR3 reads TGTGCCAGCATCGGCGTCAGGGGAGTTTCCGGGGAGCTGTTTTTT. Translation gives CASIGVRGVSGELFF.

The CDR3 nucleotides read TGTGCCAGCAGCCCCCCGGGGAGGCCATCCTACGAGCAGTACTTC. Amino acids: CASSPPGRPSYEQYF. V gene TRBV7-2 combines with J gene TRBJ2-7; tentative D call: TRBD2 (6 bases). Per germline, CDR1 SGHTA and CDR2 FQGNSA. The V gene lost 5 bases and the J gene lost 1 base, with 15 bases spanning the gap. This CDR3 has 15 amino acids. Supplemented by reference TRBV7-2 and TRBJ2-7, the full variable domain reads GAGVSQSPSNKVTEKGKDVELRCDPISGHTALYWYRQSLGQGLEFLIYFQGNSAPDKSGLPSDRFSAERTGGSVSTLTIQRTQQEDSAVYLCASSPPGRPSYEQYFGPGTRLTVT.

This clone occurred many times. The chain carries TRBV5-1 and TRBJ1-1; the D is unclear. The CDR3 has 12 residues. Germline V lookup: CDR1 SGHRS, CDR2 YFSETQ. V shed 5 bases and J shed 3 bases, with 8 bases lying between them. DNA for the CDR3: TGCGCCAGCAGGTACGGGGACACTGAAGCTTTCTTT. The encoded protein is CASRYGDTEAFF. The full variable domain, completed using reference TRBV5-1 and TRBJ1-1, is KAGVTQTPRYLIKTRGQQVTLSCSPISGHRSVSWYQQTPGQGLQFLFEYFSETQRNKGNFPGRFSGRQFSNSRSEMNVSTLELGDSALYLCASRYGDTEAFFGQGTRLTVV.

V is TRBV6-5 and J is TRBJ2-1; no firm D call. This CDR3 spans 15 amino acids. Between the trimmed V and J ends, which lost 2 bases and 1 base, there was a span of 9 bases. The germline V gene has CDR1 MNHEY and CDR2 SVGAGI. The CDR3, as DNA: TGTGCCAGCAGTTACGGGATAGGGTCCTACAATGAGCAGTTCTTC. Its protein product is CASSYGIGSYNEQFF.

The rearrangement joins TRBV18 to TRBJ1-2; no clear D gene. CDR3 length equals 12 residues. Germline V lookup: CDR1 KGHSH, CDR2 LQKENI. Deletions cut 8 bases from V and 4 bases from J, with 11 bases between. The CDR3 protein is CASQTEGYGYTF. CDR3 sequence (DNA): TGTGCCAGCCAAACCGAGGGCTATGGCTACACCTTC.

The DNA of the CDR3 is TGTGCCAGCAGTTACTCGAACGGAGACTATGGCTACACCTTC. Its protein product is CASSYSNGDYGYTF. The chain links TRBV6-5 to TRBJ1-2; D remains ambiguous. The V and J ends lost 0 bases and 3 bases respectively, with 8 bases between them. The CDR3 is made up of 14 amino acids. From germline, CDR1 is MNHEY and CDR2 SVGAGI.

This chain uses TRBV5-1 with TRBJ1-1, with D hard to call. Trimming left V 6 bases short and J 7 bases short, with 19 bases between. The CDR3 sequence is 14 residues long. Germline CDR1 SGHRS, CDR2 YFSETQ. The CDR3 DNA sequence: TGCGCCAGCATTAGGGATACGGGAGTCCGTGAAGCTTTCTTT. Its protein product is CASIRDTGVREAFF.

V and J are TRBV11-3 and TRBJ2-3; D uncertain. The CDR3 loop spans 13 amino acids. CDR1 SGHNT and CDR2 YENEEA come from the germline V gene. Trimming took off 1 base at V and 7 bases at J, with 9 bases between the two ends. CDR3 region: CASSLGVKNTQYF. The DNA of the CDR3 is TGTGCCAGCAGCTTAGGGGTCAAGAATACGCAGTATTTT.